This T cell receptor beta chain was captured in a study of blood T cell repertoires in COVID-19. Study-wide context: COVID-19 samples, acute and convalescent, were from the United States, Italy and Spain.

The germline V gene has CDR1 MNHEY and CDR2 SVGAGI. Trimming shortened V by 2 bases and J by 7 bases, and 15 bases separated the two germline ends. This CDR3 spans 16 amino acids. The cohort comprised adults aged about 18 to 90 years residing in some 24 US areas. Clinical history reported by participants formed the basis on which cohorts were assigned. Original data processing: Estimation of nucleated cell counts relied on the amplification of reference gene primers. The data were produced by immunoSEQ multiplex PCR, yet TCRdb's version contains in-frame clones alone and is incomplete. V, J and clone size reflect that table, while D and trimming were determined from the DNA. The sample records roughly 250,000 clones, around nine tenths being singletons. This clone occurred a few times.

The rearrangement links TRBV6-5 to TRBJ1-6; possibly TRBD1 for D (6 bases). The sequence came from a woman between 18 and 30 years old who had recovered from COVID-19. The sequenced sample was PBMCs or T cells enriched from blood (not recorded which). As DNA, the CDR3 is TGTGCCAGCAGTTACATATCGGACAGAGTCAATTCACCCCTCCACTTT. Amino acids: CASSYISDRVNSPLHF.